Detailed here is one T cell receptor (beta chain). Its antigen is not yet known. No much larger clonotype is one base removed from it; base qualities were not supplied. This sample is part of a study of cytomegalovirus exposure and HLA in healthy donors (dated by TCRdb to about 2017). Regarding the complete study: According to a later analysis, the 100 to 150 validation repertoires were produced on the same platform as the 666 repertoires of the first cohort. The study aimed to test whether cataloging public T cell receptors could reveal signatures of past pathogen exposure. High-throughput TCR immunosequencing, statistical association of individual TCRs with disease status, and machine learning were combined to predict cytomegalovirus infection status. A separate validation cohort of more than 100 different subjects was used in addition to the 666-subject first cohort.

Library preparation was by the immunoSEQ multiplex PCR assay. In the original analysis: A statistical classification framework was built to diagnose cytomegalovirus status from the catalog of TCR beta chain sequences. TCRdb mirrors the immuneACCESS table, restricted to in-frame sequences. Some clones are absent from its copies; in checked studies, under half trace to an unresolved V gene, and the reason for the others is unknown. D and trimming come from the DNA, and the V and J calls and clone size come from that table. Recorded for this sample are 100,000 to 150,000 clones; about nine tenths of them occurred a single time. 1.4% of the sample is taken by the ten largest. The donors were included in the validation cohort of approximately 130 subjects, a group kept apart from the roughly 610-subject first cohort. What the authors observed across the whole study: Subsequent analysis determined that TCRs grouped into clusters in the first cohort also showed a tendency toward co-occurrence across the 120 validation repertoires, and approximately 94% of cluster scores exceeded 0. The classifier was reported to diagnose cytomegalovirus status with high specificity and sensitivity in both the original and validation cohorts. In the study, 150 to 200 TCR beta chains were listed as associated with cytomegalovirus. Most TCR sequences were observed very rarely across donors, whereas some public TCRs were present in many individuals. The authors suggested that the approach could potentially be generalized to other disease states and immunological phenotypes. The validation cohort had no HLA typing available for a later analysis, so co-occurrence within that cohort was assessed over all 120 or so repertoires. In vitro tests confirmed that a few of the cytomegalovirus-associated TCR beta chains recognize cytomegalovirus antigens.

The sequencing sample was made of PBMCs. The receptor comes from a man in his thirties or forties in good health and CMV-seronegative.

The CDR3 sequence is CASSLYYRSGANVLTF. The bases are TGTGCCAGCAGTCTTTACTACCGCTCTGGGGCCAACGTCCTGACTTTC. The chain uses TRBV27 and TRBJ2-6, with no reliable assignment of the D segment. The CDR3 spans 16 residues, from the cysteine through the phenylalanine. The sequence is cut down to CDR3 DNA, 48 bases in frame from base 1. Sequences MNHEY (CDR1) and SMNVEV (CDR2) are obtained from the germline V gene (reference sequence). Relative to germline, V is 5 bases shorter and J is 0 bases shorter, with 11 bases between their ends. When the CDR3 is completed using the reference TRBV27 and TRBJ2-6 genes on either side, the full variable domain is EAQVTQNPRYLITVTGKKLTVTCSQNMNHEYMSWYRQDPGLGLRQIYYSMNVEVTDKGDVPEGYKVSRKEKRNFPLILESPSPNQTSLYFCASSLYYRSGANVLTFGAGSRLTVL.